This TCR beta chain was sequenced during a study of T cell repertoires in cytomegalovirus infection. Trimming took 2 bases from V and 4 from J; bases not matched to a gene: 4. Germline V gives CDR1 SNHLY, CDR2 FYNNEI. The CDR3 totals 14 residues. TCRdb re-derived calls from the reads in MiXCR, one entry per CDR3 protein. This table holds hundreds of thousands of distinct CDR3 sequences, roughly 30% found once. Regarding this clonotype: Its antigen is unidentified.

This chain joins TRBV2 and TRBJ1-2; 7 bases are a match to TRBD1. The sequence derives from a human donor in good health (CMV status not recorded). Some clones in this sample may be carry-over from other donors' samples. The sample in question was cultured CD8+ T cells from PBMCs, obtained from culture after CMV antigen stimulation. CDR3: CASSERGPTYGYTF. CDR3 DNA: TGTGCCAGCAGTGAAAGGGGGCCGACCTATGGCTACACCTTC.